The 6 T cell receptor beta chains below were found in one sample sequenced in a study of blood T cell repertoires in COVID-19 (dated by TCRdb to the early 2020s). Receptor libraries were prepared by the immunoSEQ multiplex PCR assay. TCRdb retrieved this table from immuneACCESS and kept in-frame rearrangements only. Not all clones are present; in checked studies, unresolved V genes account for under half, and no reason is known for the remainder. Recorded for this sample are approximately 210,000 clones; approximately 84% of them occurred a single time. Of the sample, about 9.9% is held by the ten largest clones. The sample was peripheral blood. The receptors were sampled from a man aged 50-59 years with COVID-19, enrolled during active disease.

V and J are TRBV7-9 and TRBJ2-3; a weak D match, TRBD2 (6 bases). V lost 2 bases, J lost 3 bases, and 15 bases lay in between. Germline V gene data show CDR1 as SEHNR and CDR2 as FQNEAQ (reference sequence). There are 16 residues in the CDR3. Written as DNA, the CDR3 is TGTGCCAGCAGCTTAATGAATCTGCGGGATACAGATACGCAGTATTTT. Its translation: CASSLMNLRDTDTQYF.

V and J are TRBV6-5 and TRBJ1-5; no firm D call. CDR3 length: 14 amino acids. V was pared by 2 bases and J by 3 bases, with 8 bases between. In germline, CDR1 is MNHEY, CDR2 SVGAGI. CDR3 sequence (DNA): TGTGCCAGCAGTTACGATTCGGTCAATCAGCCCCAGCATTTT. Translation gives CASSYDSVNQPQHF.

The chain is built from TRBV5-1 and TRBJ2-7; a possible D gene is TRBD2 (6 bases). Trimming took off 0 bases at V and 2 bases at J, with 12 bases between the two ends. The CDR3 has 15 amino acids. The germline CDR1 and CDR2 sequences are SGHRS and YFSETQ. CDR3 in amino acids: CASSLALGGTYEQYF. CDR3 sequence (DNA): TGCGCCAGCAGCTTGGCCTTGGGGGGAACCTACGAGCAGTACTTC.

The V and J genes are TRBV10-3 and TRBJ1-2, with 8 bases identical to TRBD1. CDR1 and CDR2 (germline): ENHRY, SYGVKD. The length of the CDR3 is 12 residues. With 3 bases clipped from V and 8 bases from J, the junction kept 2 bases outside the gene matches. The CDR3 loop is CAISDGTGGYTF. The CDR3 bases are TGTGCCATCAGTGACGGGACAGGCGGCTACACCTTC.

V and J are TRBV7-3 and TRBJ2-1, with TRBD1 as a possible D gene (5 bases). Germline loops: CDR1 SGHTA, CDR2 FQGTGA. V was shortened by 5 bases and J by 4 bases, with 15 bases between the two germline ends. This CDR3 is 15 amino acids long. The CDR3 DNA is TGTGCCAGCAGCCTAGGCGTGACAGTGTACAATGAGCAGTTCTTC. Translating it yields CASSLGVTVYNEQFF.

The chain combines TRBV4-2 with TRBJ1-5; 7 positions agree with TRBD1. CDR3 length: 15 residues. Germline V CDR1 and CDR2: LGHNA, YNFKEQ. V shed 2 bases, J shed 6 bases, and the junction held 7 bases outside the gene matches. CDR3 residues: CASSQPQGDGQPQHF. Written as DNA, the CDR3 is TGTGCCAGCAGCCAACCCCAGGGGGACGGTCAGCCCCAGCATTTT.